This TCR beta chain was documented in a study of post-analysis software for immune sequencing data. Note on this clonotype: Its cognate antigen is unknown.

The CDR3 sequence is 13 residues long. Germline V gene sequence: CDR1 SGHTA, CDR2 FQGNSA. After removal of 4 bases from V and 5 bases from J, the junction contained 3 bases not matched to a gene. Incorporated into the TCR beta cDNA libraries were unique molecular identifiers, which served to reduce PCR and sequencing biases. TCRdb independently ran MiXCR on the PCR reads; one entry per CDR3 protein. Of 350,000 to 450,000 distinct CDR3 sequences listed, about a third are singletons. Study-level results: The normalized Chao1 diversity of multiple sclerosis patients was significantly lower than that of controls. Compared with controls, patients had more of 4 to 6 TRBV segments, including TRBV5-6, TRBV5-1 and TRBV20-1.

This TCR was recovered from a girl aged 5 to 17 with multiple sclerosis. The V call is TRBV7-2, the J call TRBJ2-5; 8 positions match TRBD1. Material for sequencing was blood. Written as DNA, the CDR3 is TGTGCCAGCAGCTCGGACAGGGAGGAGACCCAGTACTTC. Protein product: CASSSDREETQYF.